What follows is one TCR beta chain and its context. What it recognizes is unknown. This entry is derived from a study of T cell repertoires in cytomegalovirus infection. About the study: Well-studied HLA-B-restricted CMV epitopes were used in the study alongside recently identified HLA-C-restricted ones. It can be stated that public TCR beta signatures indicated CMV infection as well as a matching HLA type.

The V end was cut by 6 bases, the J end by 7 bases, with 13 bases between. Per the germline V gene, CDR1 is LNHDA and CDR2 is SQIVND (reference sequence). The length of the CDR3 is 14 residues. TCRdb redid the calling of the reads with MiXCR, one entry per CDR3 protein. The sample lists around 100,000 distinct CDR3 sequences; 30% to 35% were seen once. The sequences come from CD8+ T cells from cultured PBMCs, collected from culture after CMV antigen stimulation. The TCR sequence derives from a human donor in good health (CMV status not recorded). Some clones in this sample may be carry-over from other donors' samples. The chain joins TRBV19 to TRBJ1-6, with unresolved D. CDR3 sequence (DNA): TGTGCCAGTAGCCCAACTGGCAGCAATTCACCCCTCCACTTT. It is translated as CASSPTGSNSPLHF. Full variable domain (missing parts from reference TRBV19 and TRBJ1-6): DGGITQSPKYLFRKEGQNVTLSCEQNLNHDAMYWYRQDPGQGLRLIYYSQIVNDFQKGDIAEGYSVSREKKESFPLTVTSAQKNPTAFYLCASSPTGSNSPLHFGNGTRLTVT.